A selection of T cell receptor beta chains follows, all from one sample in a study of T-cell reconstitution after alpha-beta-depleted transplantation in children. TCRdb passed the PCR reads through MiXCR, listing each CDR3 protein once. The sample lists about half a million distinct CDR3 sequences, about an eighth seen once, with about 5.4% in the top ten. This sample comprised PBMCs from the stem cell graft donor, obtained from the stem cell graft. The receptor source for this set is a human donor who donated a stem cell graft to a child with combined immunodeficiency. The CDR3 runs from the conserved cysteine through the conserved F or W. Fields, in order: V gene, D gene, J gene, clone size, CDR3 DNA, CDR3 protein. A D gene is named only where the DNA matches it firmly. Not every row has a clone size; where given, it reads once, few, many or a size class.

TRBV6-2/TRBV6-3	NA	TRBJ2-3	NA	TGTGCCAGCAGTCTTGTCTCGGGACTTGGCACAGATACGCAGTATTTT	CASSLVSGLGTDTQYF
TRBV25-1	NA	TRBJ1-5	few	TGTGCCAGCAGTGGCTCCGCAGGGGTTTTCAATCAGCCCCAGCATTTT	CASSGSAGVFNQPQHF
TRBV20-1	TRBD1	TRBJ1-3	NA	TGCAGTGCAGGGGGCCCAAGGGGCCCCATGAAGAACACCATATATTTT	CSAGGPRGPMKNTIYF
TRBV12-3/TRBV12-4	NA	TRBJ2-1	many	TGTGCCAGCAGTGGGGCTTACTACAATGAGCAGTTCTTC	CASSGAYYNEQFF
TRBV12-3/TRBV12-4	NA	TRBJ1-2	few	TGTGCCAGCACAAAGGGGGGTCTCATAGTGGATGGCTACACCTTC	CASTKGGLIVDGYTF
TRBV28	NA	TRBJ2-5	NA	TGTGCCAGCAGTTCCCTGGGCATTCAAGAGACCGAGTACTTC	CASSSLGIQETEYF
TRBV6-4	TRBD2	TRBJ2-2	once	TGTGCCAGCAGCCCCTACGGGCTAGCGGTGAACACCGGGGAGCTGTTTTTT	CASSPYGLAVNTGELFF
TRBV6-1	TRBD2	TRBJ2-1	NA	TGTGCCGGCAGACCTACTGGGGCGCGGGGGGCCCCTTTTTACAATGAGCAGTTCTTC	CAGRPTGARGAPFYNEQFF
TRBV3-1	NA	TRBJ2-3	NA	TGTGCCAGCAGCCAAGATCTAGGGGATTCCATTCCAAGCACAGATACGCAGTATTTT	CASSQDLGDSIPSTDTQYF
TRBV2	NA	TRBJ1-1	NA	TGTGCCAGCAGTGCCCTGACAGTGGCGAACACTGAAGCTTTCTTT	CASSALTVANTEAFF
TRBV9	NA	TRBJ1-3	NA	TGTGCCAGCAGCGTAGGTATAACTGACGGCTGGAGCTCTGGAAACACCATATATTTT	CASSVGITDGWSSGNTIYF